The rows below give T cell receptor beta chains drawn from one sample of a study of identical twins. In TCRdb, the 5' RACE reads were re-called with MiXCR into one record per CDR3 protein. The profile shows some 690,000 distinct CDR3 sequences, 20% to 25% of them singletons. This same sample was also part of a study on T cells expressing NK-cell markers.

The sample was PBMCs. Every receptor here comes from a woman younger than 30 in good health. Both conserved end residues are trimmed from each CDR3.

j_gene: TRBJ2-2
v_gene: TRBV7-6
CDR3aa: ASSRLTGGDTGELF

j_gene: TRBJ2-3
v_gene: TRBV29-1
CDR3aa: SGGRLSGSSDTQY

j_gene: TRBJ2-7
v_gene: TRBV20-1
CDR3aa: SARDPRGGYEQY

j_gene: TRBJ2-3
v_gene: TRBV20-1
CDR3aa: SARGIMPTDTQY

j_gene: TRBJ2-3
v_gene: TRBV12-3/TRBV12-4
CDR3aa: ASRGNTDTQY

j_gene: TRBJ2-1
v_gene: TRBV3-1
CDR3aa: ASSHKGRGPVWDEQF

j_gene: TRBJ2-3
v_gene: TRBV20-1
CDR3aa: SAEVGQVWDTQY

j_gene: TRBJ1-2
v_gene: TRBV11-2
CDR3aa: ASSSTRGTAPYGYT

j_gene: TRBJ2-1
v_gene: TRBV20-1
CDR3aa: SARPGDSSYNEQF

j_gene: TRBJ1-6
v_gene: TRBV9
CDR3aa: ASSVDNRGPPLH

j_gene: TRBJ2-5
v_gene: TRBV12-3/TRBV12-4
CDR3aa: ASTHGGRDQETQY